This TCR beta chain derives from a study of shared clonotypes between healthy human individuals. Overall study: For every donor, three CD4 naive, three CD4 memory, two CD8 naive and one CD8 memory plates were used. General study findings and limits: Larger estimated richness was generally seen in naive subsets than in memory subsets.

This clone was detected once. Its antigen is unknown. CD45RO-negative cells were positively selected for CCR7, leaving out terminally differentiated effector memory CD45RA+ cells. The method was immunoSEQ multiplex PCR; TCRdb's version includes in-frame clones alone and lacks a portion of them. This table has some 2,000,000 clones, about 95% appearing once. The trim removed 4 bases at V and 6 bases at J, leaving 7 bases unmatched. Germline V CDR1 and CDR2: SGHRS, YFSETQ. This CDR3 is 17 amino acids long. The sequencing sample was made of naive CD8+ T cells sorted from blood. The chain couples TRBV5-1 to TRBJ2-2; 15 nucleotides match TRBD2. The sequence was obtained from a young man in good health. CDR3 amino acids: CASSTGLAGGLPGELFF. The CDR3 nucleotides are TGCGCCAGCAGCACGGGACTAGCGGGAGGCCTTCCCGGGGAGCTGTTTTTT.